This TCR beta chain came from a study of blood T cell repertoires in COVID-19. About the research overall: The origin of the acute and convalescent COVID-19 samples was the United States, Italy and Spain.

The length of the CDR3 is 14 residues. Germline trimming cut 6 bases from V and 9 bases from J; bases unmatched to any gene: 8. Per the germline V gene, CDR1 is MNHEY and CDR2 is SMNVEV (reference sequence). Original methodology: Amplification of reference gene primers provided the estimated nucleated cell counts. Sequenced by immunoSEQ multiplex PCR; TCRdb stores in-frame clones only, minus some. For V, J and clone size, that table is used; D and trimming come from the DNA. The table lists 280,000 or so clones, 83% of them singletons. Sample: peripheral blood. The receptor was isolated from a woman between 50 and 59 years old who had recovered from COVID-19. V and J are TRBV27 and TRBJ1-6; 7 bases line up with TRBD1. The DNA for the CDR3 is TGTGCCAGCAGACCTTCAGGGGGGAGTTCACCCCTCCACTTT. Its protein product is CASRPSGGSSPLHF.